This TCR beta chain emerged from a study of T cell responses to AZD1222 COVID-19 vaccine. General study results and limits: Spike-specific TCRs gained breadth and depth after people received two AZD1222 doses. Seropositive status at baseline applied to only six AZD1222 recipients. Regions 160-218 and 743-854 held dominance among vaccine-associated CD4 TCRs, which spanned spike. Among the donors, most were white British and more were female, and clonal diversity was possibly underestimated.

About this clone itself: Its specificity is unknown.

V was clipped by 3 bases and J by 9 bases, with 9 bases between them. The CDR3 extends over 13 amino acids. Method: immunoSEQ multiplex PCR; TCRdb's copy keeps in-frame clones and lacks some. The sample includes roughly 180,000 clones, over 85% of them seen just once. This specimen was peripheral blood, taken 28 days after the second dose of the MenACWY control vaccine. This TCR came from an adult who received the MenACWY meningococcal vaccine as a control. J is TRBJ1-6 and V is TRBV12-3 or TRBV12-4; D not resolved. The CDR3 here is CASSFDTRSPLHF. The CDR3 DNA reads TGTGCCAGCAGTTTCGACACTCGTTCACCCCTCCACTTT.